These 28 T cell receptor beta chains were sequenced from one sample in a study of response to subunit inactivated influenza vaccine. TCRdb re-called the RT-PCR reads with MiXCR, one entry per CDR3 protein. The sample has over 650,000 distinct CDR3 sequences, around 18% seen once. The material sequenced was PBMCs from blood, taken approximately 5 days after vaccination. These receptors were taken from a man aged 50-60 years who received an inactivated influenza vaccine.

The CDR3 DNA follows: TGTGCCAGCAGCTCCCTGGCAGGAACGCGCCCGAGCTCCTACAATGAGCAGTTCTTC. Its protein is CASSSLAGTRPSSYNEQFF. V is TRBV5-6 and J is TRBJ2-1; the D is unclear. V was pared by 3 bases and J by 0 bases, with 22 bases between. The CDR3 runs to 19 residues. The germline V gene has CDR1 SGHDT and CDR2 YYEEEE. Variable domain in full (rest from reference TRBV5-6 and TRBJ2-1): DAGVTQSPTHLIKTRGQQVTLRCSPKSGHDTVSWYQQALGQGPQFIFQYYEEEERQRGNFPDRFSGHQFPNYSSELNVNALLLGDSALYLCASSSLAGTRPSSYNEQFFGPGTRLTVL.

The chain links TRBV12-3 or TRBV12-4 to TRBJ1-2; perhaps TRBD1 as D (5 bases). The CDR3 has 12 residues. Deletions cut 6 bases from V and 7 bases from J, with 12 bases between. Here the CDR3 DNA reads TGTGCCAGCAGCGTAGGGGCTGGTGGCTACACCTTC. This gives the protein CASSVGAGGYTF.

This clonotype has just a few counts. This chain connects TRBV3-1 to TRBJ2-1, with 7 bases matching TRBD1. V shed 0 bases and J 0 bases; nucleotides not matched to a gene: 5. This CDR3 has 17 residues. Germline assignment: CDR1 LGHDT and CDR2 YNNKEL (reference sequence). Here the CDR3 DNA reads TGTGCCAGCAGCCAAGAACAGGGGACAAGCTCCTACAATGAGCAGTTCTTC. Translating it yields CASSQEQGTSSYNEQFF.

The chain uses TRBV29-1 and TRBJ1-1; D perhaps matches TRBD1 (5 bases). Looked up from germline, CDR1 is SQVTM and CDR2 is ANQGSEA. Between the trimmed V and J ends, which lost 7 bases and 4 bases, there was a span of 10 bases. This CDR3 spans 11 amino acids. DNA for the CDR3: TGCAGCGGCAGGGATACCACTGAAGCTTTCTTT. Amino acid sequence: CSGRDTTEAFF.

The chain employs TRBV12-3 or TRBV12-4 and TRBJ2-1; 9 bases line up with TRBD2. This CDR3 comprises 15 residues. Trimming took 1 base from V and 10 from J; bases not matched to a gene: 8. Written as DNA, the CDR3 is TGTGCCAGCAGTTTAGGGCTAGCGGGATCGGGGGAGCAGTTCTTC. Encoded protein: CASSLGLAGSGEQFF.

In nucleotides, the CDR3 is TGTGCCAGCAGCTTAGGGCCAGGGGGTAACAATCAGCCCCAGCATTTT. This sequence encodes CASSLGPGGNNQPQHF. The chain carries TRBV11-2 and TRBJ1-5; 7 nucleotides line up with TRBD1. V lost 1 base, J lost 3 bases, and 6 bases stayed unmatched. Germline V gene data show CDR1 as SGHAT and CDR2 as FQNNGV. There are 16 residues in the CDR3.

At least ten counts were recorded for this clonotype. The V and J genes are TRBV28 and TRBJ2-1; 9 bases line up with TRBD2. Unmatched junction bases numbered 7, after V lost 3 bases and J lost 7 bases. The CDR3 has 15 residues. Per germline, CDR1 MDHEN and CDR2 SYDVKM. CDR3 coding DNA: TGTGCCAGCAGTTTTGGCGGGAGGGCCACGAATGAGCAGTTCTTC. As protein: CASSFGGRATNEQFF.

The CDR3 sequence is CASSWGRGIQETQYF. CDR3 coding DNA: TGCGCCAGCAGCTGGGGGCGGGGGATCCAAGAGACCCAGTACTTC. This chain joins TRBV5-1 and TRBJ2-5, with a weak D call TRBD2 (7 bases). The CDR3 length is 15 residues. The V and J ends lost 3 bases and 1 base respectively, with 13 bases between them. The germline CDR1 and CDR2 sequences are SGHRS and YFSETQ.

This clonotype was recorded many times. The rearrangement uses TRBV4-2 and TRBJ2-6, with 7 bases identical to TRBD2. V lost 7 bases and J lost 2; bases outside the gene matches: 11. Germline CDR1 LGHNA, CDR2 YNFKEQ. This CDR3 is 17 amino acids long. The CDR3 DNA reads as TGTGCCAGCACCCTAGACCCAGCGGGAACTGGGGCCAACGTCCTGACTTTC. Residues: CASTLDPAGTGANVLTF.

This clonotype was counted a few times. The chain employs TRBV4-3 and TRBJ2-3, with D hard to call. Trimming cost V 1 base and J 5 bases, with 10 bases left between them. Germline CDR1 is LGHNA and CDR2 is YSLEER. This CDR3 region has 14 residues. Written as DNA, the CDR3 is TGCGCCAGCAGCCAAGCCGGGCCCTTAGATACGCAGTATTTT. It is translated as CASSQAGPLDTQYF.

This clonotype was counted only a few times. The chain joins TRBV29-1 to TRBJ2-4; D not certain. Germline CDR1 is SQVTM and CDR2 is ANQGSEA. V was shortened by 3 bases and J by 0 bases, with 15 bases between the two germline ends. CDR3 length equals 16 residues. This chain's CDR3 is CSVDWLRDLAKNIQYF. CDR3 coding DNA: TGCAGCGTTGATTGGCTCAGAGATCTAGCCAAAAACATTCAGTACTTC.

In this sample, this clonotype turned up once. V gene TRBV6-7 combines with J gene TRBJ2-5, with a tentative D call TRBD1 (5 bases). TRBV6-7 is an ORF; its function is uncertain. Trimming cost V 0 bases and J 4 bases, with 9 bases left between them. CDR3 length: 14 amino acids. Here the CDR3 DNA reads TGTGCCAGCAGTTACTCGGCAGGGTCAGAGACCCAGTACTTC. This gives the protein CASSYSAGSETQYF.

The gene calls are TRBV7-8 and TRBJ2-2, with TRBD2 matching 9 bases. The germline gives CDR1 SGHVS, CDR2 FQNEAQ. CDR3 length: 16 amino acids. J gave up 14 bases and V 2 bases, and 15 bases lay outside the gene matches. The CDR3 DNA follows: TGTGCCAGCAGCTTAACGGCTAGCGGGAAGGGAGGTCCCCTGTTTTTT. It encodes CASSLTASGKGGPLFF. The full variable domain, its missing parts supplied by reference TRBV7-8 and TRBJ2-2, is GAGVSQSPRYKVAKRGQDVALRCDPISGHVSLFWYQQALGQGPEFLTYFQNEAQLDKSGLPSDRFFAERPEGSVSTLKIQRTQQEDSAVYLCASSLTASGKGGPLFFGEGSRLTVL.

There are a few counts of this clonotype. This chain joins TRBV7-8 and TRBJ1-2, with D hard to call. The V end was cut by 0 bases, the J end by 8 bases, with 13 bases between. This CDR3 comprises 14 residues. Germline CDR1 SGHVS, CDR2 FQNEAQ. CDR3 coding DNA: TGTGCCAGCAGCTTAGCGGATCCCTTCAGAGGCTACACCTTC. Protein: CASSLADPFRGYTF.

The rearrangement links TRBV4-3 to TRBJ2-1; 9 bases agree with TRBD2. Unmatched junction bases numbered 9, after V lost 3 bases and J lost 0 bases. The germline gives CDR1 LGHNA, CDR2 YSLEER. The CDR3 consists of 18 residues. The CDR3 loop is CASSQSAGGAVSYNEQFF. CDR3 coding DNA: TGCGCCAGCAGCCAGTCAGCGGGGGGCGCGGTCTCCTACAATGAGCAGTTCTTC.

This clonotype was seen repeatedly, ten times or more. This chain links TRBV20-1 with TRBJ2-7, with D hard to call. The CDR3 spans 13 residues. Looked up from germline, CDR1 is DFQATT and CDR2 is SNEGSKA (reference sequence). The V end lost 2 bases, the J end lost 7 bases, and 15 bases lay between the germline ends. The CDR3 loop reads CSARPASPGEQYF. DNA for the CDR3: TGCAGTGCTAGACCTGCCTCTCCCGGGGAGCAGTACTTC.

The chain joins TRBV11-1 to TRBJ2-6, with 9 nucleotides matching TRBD1. The germline CDR1 and CDR2 sequences are SGHAT and FQDESV (reference sequence). Trimming cost V 4 bases and J 1 base; bases outside gene matches: 11. The CDR3 has 19 amino acids. Written as DNA, the CDR3 is TGTGCCAGCAGCTCCCTATGGGGGACAGGGTTATCTGGGGCCAACGTCCTGACTTTC. It is translated as CASSSLWGTGLSGANVLTF.

This clonotype was counted a few times. V and J are TRBV20-1 and TRBJ1-2; D remains unclear. Germline assignment: CDR1 DFQATT and CDR2 SNEGSKA (reference sequence). The CDR3 is 11 residues long. With 3 bases removed from V and 4 bases from J, the gap between germline ends came to 6 bases. The CDR3 coding sequence is TGCAGTGCTAGTGGGAGCTATGGCTACACCTTC. Protein product: CSASGSYGYTF.

The rearrangement uses TRBV6-2 or TRBV6-3 and TRBJ2-3, with 7 bases identical to TRBD1. Per the germline V gene, CDR1 is MNHEY and CDR2 is SVGEGT. This CDR3 spans 13 amino acids. The junction had 7 bases not matched to a gene; V was cut back by 4 bases and J by 9 bases. The CDR3 spells CASSSYRGPTQYF. The CDR3 bases are TGTGCCAGCAGTTCCTACAGGGGACCAACGCAGTATTTT.

This clonotype appeared a few times. V is TRBV28 and J is TRBJ2-3; D uncertain. Germline CDR1 and CDR2: MDHEN and SYDVKM. The length of the CDR3 is 12 residues. Between the trimmed V and J ends, which lost 7 bases and 6 bases, there was a span of 11 bases. Written as DNA, the CDR3 is TGTGCCAGCAAATCTCCGGCGGATACGCAGTATTTT. This sequence encodes CASKSPADTQYF.

The chain is built from TRBV7-2 and TRBJ2-7, with D unresolved. The CDR3 runs 15 residues. Germline V CDR1 and CDR2: SGHTA, FQGNSA. V lost 5 bases and J 3 bases, leaving 17 bases between the germline ends. CDR3 DNA: TGTGCCAGCAGCGAAAGGGTAGGAGACTTCTACGAGCAGTACTTC. Translation gives CASSERVGDFYEQYF.

The chain recombines TRBV27 with TRBJ2-1, with 9 bases identical to TRBD2. The CDR3 covers 15 residues. V was clipped by 5 bases and J by 5 bases; unmatched bases: 7. CDR1 is MNHEY and CDR2 is SMNVEV in the germline V gene (reference sequence). The CDR3 DNA is TGTGCCAGCAGTAAGGGGACTAGCAGCCACAATGAGCAGTTCTTC. It yields the protein CASSKGTSSHNEQFF.

This clonotype came up a few times. The chain has TRBV5-1 and TRBJ2-2, with TRBD2 identical over 8 bases. V was pared by 0 bases and J by 5 bases, with 6 bases of the junction left unmatched. Germline CDR1 reads SGHRS; CDR2 reads YFSETQ. This CDR3 spans 16 amino acids. CDR3 in amino acids: CASSLVAGGLTGELFF. The CDR3 nucleotides are TGCGCCAGCAGCTTGGTCGCGGGAGGTCTAACCGGGGAGCTGTTTTTT.

The chain joins TRBV5-6 to TRBJ1-2; D is possibly TRBD1 (5 bases). This CDR3 is 14 amino acids long. V was cut by 5 bases and J by 0 bases, with 11 bases left in between. The germline CDR1 and CDR2 sequences are SGHDT and YYEEEE. The CDR3 nucleotides read TGTGCCAGCAGTTCAGGGCCTACTAACTATGGCTACACCTTC. Residues: CASSSGPTNYGYTF.

This clonotype showed up many times. The chain uses TRBV20-1 and TRBJ2-1, with 7 bases identical to TRBD2. The CDR3 has 17 residues. Trimming removed 4 bases from V and 6 bases from J; junction bases left unmatched: 18. The germline gives CDR1 DFQATT, CDR2 SNEGSKA (reference sequence). This chain's CDR3 is CSANVGLAGVGTNEQFF. CDR3 nucleotides: TGCAGTGCTAACGTCGGTCTGGCGGGGGTGGGGACCAATGAGCAGTTCTTC.

The V and J genes are TRBV4-2 and TRBJ2-7; 12 bases align to TRBD1. The CDR3 extends over 17 amino acids. V gave up 0 bases and J gave up 4 bases; unmatched junction bases: 7. Germline CDR1 and CDR2: LGHNA and YNFKEQ. CDR3 coding DNA: TGTGCCAGCAGCCAAGATGTGGGACAGGGGGCAGGGTACGAGCAGTACTTC. Protein sequence: CASSQDVGQGAGYEQYF.

This clonotype was recorded once. This rearrangement joins TRBV28 to TRBJ2-7, with TRBD2 matching over 11 bases. CDR1 is MDHEN, CDR2 SYDVKM, per germline. V lost 5 bases and J lost 5; bases outside the gene matches: 5. The CDR3 totals 14 residues. This CDR3 reads CASSVGLAGNEQYF. Written as DNA, the CDR3 is TGTGCCAGCAGTGTTGGACTAGCGGGTAACGAGCAGTACTTC.

This clonotype was counted a single time. The chain has TRBV6-2 or TRBV6-3 and TRBJ2-1; the match to TRBD2 covers 12 bases. In germline, CDR1 is MNHEY, CDR2 SVGEGT. This CDR3 region has 17 residues. The ends lost 4 bases at V and 6 bases at J; junction bases unmatched: 10. This CDR3 reads CASSWDLAGGRSNEQFF. CDR3 bases: TGTGCCAGCAGTTGGGACCTAGCGGGGGGGCGATCCAATGAGCAGTTCTTC.